This T cell receptor (beta chain) was sequenced during a study of cytomegalovirus exposure and HLA in healthy donors. In the study overall: The approximately 120 validation repertoires were produced on the same platform as the roughly 660 repertoires of the first cohort. This was reported in a later analysis.

This clone was counted once. Repertoires were generated with immunoSEQ multiplex PCR, while TCRdb's copy carries only in-frame clones and drops some. The repertoire holds roughly 150,000 clones, with 70% to 85% as singletons. The clonotype comes from a man younger than 45 in good health and CMV-seropositive. Sequencing input: PBMCs.

The CDR3 nucleotides are TGCGCCAGCAGCCGGACTAGCGGACACAATGAGCAGTTCTTC. Translation: CASSRTSGHNEQFF. The chain links TRBV5-1 to TRBJ2-1, with 10 nucleotides matching TRBD2. Germline V gene lookup returns CDR1 SGHRS and CDR2 YFSETQ. CDR3 length: 14 residues. J gave up 5 bases and V 4 bases, and 3 bases lay outside the gene matches.